This TCR beta chain is from a study of blood T cell repertoires in COVID-19. Study context: Acute and convalescent COVID-19 samples came from the United States, Italy and Spain. The cDNA or gDNA used as material had been derived from T cells, B-cell-depleted T cells, or PBMCs.

V was pared by 4 bases and J by 3 bases, with 6 bases of the junction left unmatched. The germline gives CDR1 SGDLS, CDR2 YYNGEE. CDR3 length equals 16 residues. As processed by the authors: Reference gene primer amplification gave estimated nucleated cell counts. Sequenced by immunoSEQ multiplex PCR; TCRdb stores in-frame clones only, minus some. The V and J calls and clone size come from that table; D and trimming were worked out from the DNA. The sample lists roughly 70,000 clones, about 87% occurring once. The V gene is TRBV9, the J gene TRBJ2-2, with 10 bases matching TRBD2. Input material: peripheral blood. The receptor's source is an elderly woman with active COVID-19. The CDR3 region is CASSPATSGYTGELFF. The CDR3 DNA is TGTGCCAGCAGCCCGGCGACTAGCGGGTACACCGGGGAGCTGTTTTTT.